This T cell receptor (beta chain) was sequenced during a study of cytomegalovirus exposure and HLA in healthy donors. The trim removed 5 bases at V and 6 bases at J, leaving 9 bases unmatched. The CDR3 is 15 amino acids. Germline CDR1 GTSNPN, CDR2 SVGIG (reference sequence). A note on this clone: Its antigen remains unidentified.

Researchers ran the PCR with 60 Vbeta and 13 Jbeta primers. Assay used: immunoSEQ multiplex PCR; TCRdb lists only in-frame clones, some missing. The sample has about 100,000 clones; around 77% are singletons. Study-level points and caveats: A cluster of highly shared sequence variants was likely a sequencing artifact. Relative to equally common others, HLA-associated TCR beta chains showed greater clonal expansion in a later analysis. Among immune exposure information, only CMV serostatus was available.

This clonotype was obtained from a man under 40 in good health and CMV-seronegative. This chain uses TRBV30 with TRBJ2-2; TRBD2 matches at 10 bases. Sequenced sample: PBMCs. The CDR3 DNA reads TGTGCCTGGGGGGGGCCGACTAGCGGGTCCGGGGAGCTGTTTTTT. It codes for CAWGGPTSGSGELFF.